The T cell receptor beta chain under discussion was sequenced for a study of Ad26.COV2.S vaccination and SARS-CoV-2 variants. The treatment is: roughly 19 received Ad26.COV2.S at low or high dose, single or two shots; about 5 received placebo; per-sample allocation not given. Sampling occurred on day 63 after the first vaccine or placebo injection. CDR1 and CDR2 from the germline V gene are SGHVS and FQNEAQ. CDR3 length: 16 residues. Trimming took off 4 bases at V and 0 bases at J, with 13 bases between the two ends. Only in-frame clones appear in the TCRdb table, and some are missing; sequencing was by immunoSEQ multiplex PCR. The table includes fewer than 900,000 clones, around 92% detected once.

The specimen was peripheral blood, collected in a trial of Ad26.COV2.S vaccine versus placebo. The clonotype comes from a person between 18 and 60 years old who received the Ad26.COV2.S COVID-19 vaccine or a placebo. The chain has TRBV7-8 and TRBJ1-5; no reliable D call. DNA of the CDR3: TGTGCCAGCAGCTCCGCGGTAACCTATAGCAATCAGCCCCAGCATTTT. It yields the protein CASSSAVTYSNQPQHF.